This T cell receptor (beta chain) was recorded in a study of lung T cells in sarcoidosis with Löfgren's syndrome (dated by TCRdb to 2017 to 2019). Some background on the complete study: Sarcoidosis was characterized as a granulomatous disease that is mostly pulmonary, in which CD4+ T cells accumulate in bronchoalveolar lavage fluid. The repertoire analyses focused on Löfgren's syndrome patients.

TCRdb names Illumina MiSeq as the instrument used. The public reads were reanalyzed by TCRdb: fastp trimming at Q25, MiXCR alignment, in-frame beta chains only. Duplicate CDR3 protein sequences are folded into a single record with the most common DNA and genes. In all, the sample holds roughly 2,600 distinct CDR3 sequences, and 25% to 30% of those were seen once. The ten largest clones add up to roughly 13% of the sample. CD4+ T cells collected through bronchoalveolar lavage were the source used for profiling TCR repertoires. This clonotype is large (0.1 to 1%). Its specific antigen is unknown. No clone much larger than this one lies a single base away; base qualities are absent. Paper-wide results and their limitations: CDR3 motifs in TRAV12-1 and TRBV2 were reported to be shared across several Lofgren's syndrome patients, which suggests public CD4+ TCR repertoires. When alphabeta pairing was analyzed, TRAV12-1 tended to pair preferentially with TRBV2, and the resulting paired TCRs displayed CDR3 homology. Recognition of a sarcoidosis-associated antigen was merely suggested, with the antigen itself still putative and unidentified. In Lofgren's syndrome patients, relative to control subjects, TRAV12-1 and TRBV2 were reported to be the most expanded V gene segments.

The CDR3 sequence holds 14 residues, the cysteine and phenylalanine included. Here the CDR3 DNA is all that survives: 42 bases in frame from base 1. From a lookup of the germline V gene (reference sequence), CDR1 and CDR2 are DFQATT and SNEGSKA. Trimming takes 2 bases from V and 5 bases from J, and the germline ends sit 12 bases apart. The rearranged segments are TRBV20-1 and TRBJ1-4; the D gene lacks a confident call. This clonotype originated in a human donor with sarcoidosis (Löfgren's syndrome or another form), or a control subject (not recorded which). Input material: CD4+ T cells from bronchoalveolar lavage. The CDR3: CSARIPASNEKLFF. The nucleotide sequence reads as follows: TGCAGTGCTAGAATCCCCGCCTCGAATGAAAAACTGTTTTTT.